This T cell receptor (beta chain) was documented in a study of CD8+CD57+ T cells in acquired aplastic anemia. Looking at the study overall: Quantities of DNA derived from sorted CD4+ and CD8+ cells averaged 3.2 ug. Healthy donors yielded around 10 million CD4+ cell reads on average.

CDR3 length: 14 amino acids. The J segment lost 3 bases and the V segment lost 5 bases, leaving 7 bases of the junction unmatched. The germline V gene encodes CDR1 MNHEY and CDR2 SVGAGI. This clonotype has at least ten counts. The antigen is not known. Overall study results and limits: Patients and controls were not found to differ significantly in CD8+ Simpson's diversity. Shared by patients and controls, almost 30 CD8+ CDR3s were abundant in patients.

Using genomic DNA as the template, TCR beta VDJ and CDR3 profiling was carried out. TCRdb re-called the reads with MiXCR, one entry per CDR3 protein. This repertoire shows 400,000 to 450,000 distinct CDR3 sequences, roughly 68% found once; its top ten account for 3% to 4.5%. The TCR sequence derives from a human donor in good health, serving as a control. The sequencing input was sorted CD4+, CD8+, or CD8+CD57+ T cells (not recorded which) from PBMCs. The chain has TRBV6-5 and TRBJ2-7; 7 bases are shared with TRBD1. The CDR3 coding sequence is TGTGCCAGCAGTGACCGACAGGGTCTCTACGAGCAGTACTTC. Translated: CASSDRQGLYEQYF.